Sequencing of this T cell receptor beta chain was carried out in a study of cytomegalovirus exposure and HLA in healthy donors. Per germline, CDR1 LNHDA and CDR2 SQIVND (reference sequence). V gave up 8 bases and J gave up 4 bases, with 23 bases separating them. The CDR3 loop spans 16 amino acids. The PCR used 60 Vbeta and 13 Jbeta primers. In the study's own analysis: Tens of millions of unique TCR beta chains, roughly 11 million of them shared, were counted by a later analysis. Libraries were prepared by immunoSEQ multiplex PCR; TCRdb keeps only in-frame clonotypes and omits some of them. V and J calls and clone size follow that table, whereas D and trimming were derived from the DNA. The ten top clones account for approximately 1.1%, within a sample of just over 80,000 clones.

The receptor was isolated from a woman in her thirties in good health and CMV-seronegative. The sequencing input was PBMCs. The rearrangement uses TRBV19 and TRBJ1-1; D is possibly TRBD1 (6 bases). The CDR3 protein is CASSDPLTGQITEAFF. The CDR3 nucleotides read TGTGCCAGTTCCGATCCCCTTACAGGGCAGATCACTGAAGCTTTCTTT.